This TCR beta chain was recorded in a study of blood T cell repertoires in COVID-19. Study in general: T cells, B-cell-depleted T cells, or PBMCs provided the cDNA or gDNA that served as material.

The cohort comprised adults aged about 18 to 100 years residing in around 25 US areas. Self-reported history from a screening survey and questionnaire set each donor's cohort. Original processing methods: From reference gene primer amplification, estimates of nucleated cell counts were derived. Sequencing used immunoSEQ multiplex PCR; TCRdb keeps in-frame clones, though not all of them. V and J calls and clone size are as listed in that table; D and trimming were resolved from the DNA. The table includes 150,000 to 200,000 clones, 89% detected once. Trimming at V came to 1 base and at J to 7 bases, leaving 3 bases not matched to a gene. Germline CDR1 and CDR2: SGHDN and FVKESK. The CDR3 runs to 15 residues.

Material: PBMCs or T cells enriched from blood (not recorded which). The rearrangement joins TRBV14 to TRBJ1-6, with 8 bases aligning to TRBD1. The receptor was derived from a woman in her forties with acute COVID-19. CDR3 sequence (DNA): TGTGCCAGCAGCCAAGCGACAGGGGTCAATTCACCCCTCCACTTT. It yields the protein CASSQATGVNSPLHF.